This T cell receptor (beta chain) was found in a study of vaccination effects on CD4 cells after COVID-19. Clones were sequenced by immunoSEQ multiplex PCR, and TCRdb holds only the in-frame ones, with some missing. The data contain roughly 71,000 clones, 81% of them singletons. Trimming cost V 6 bases and J 5 bases, with 20 bases left between them. Germline CDR1 is SGHDT and CDR2 is YYEEEE. This CDR3 contains 15 residues. Antigen-specific CD4+ T cell clonotypes were called by their expansion after viral peptide-pool culture in ViraFEST. CD4+ T cells were isolated after about eleven days of culture. The cohort was immunized with two doses of either the BNT162b2 or mRNA-1273 vaccine. This clone was seen a single time. Its antigen is not identified.

This chain links TRBV5-6 with TRBJ2-5; possible D gene TRBD1, 6 bases. This TCR was recovered from a human donor who received a COVID-19 vaccine. Sequences were derived from CD4+ T cells from PBMCs cultured with HCoV-229E spike peptides, sampled after COVID-19 vaccination. The CDR3 nucleotides are TGTGCCAGCACCCCTAAACCTTCAGGGGTTGAGACCCAGTACTTC. Translating it yields CASTPKPSGVETQYF.